Below are 22 T cell receptor beta chains sequenced from a single sample in a study of T cell responses to AZD1222 COVID-19 vaccine. Sequenced by immunoSEQ multiplex PCR; TCRdb stores in-frame clones only, minus some. The profile shows 140,000 to 150,000 clones, about 91% of them singletons. Source: peripheral blood, taken 28 days after the second AZD1222 dose. These receptors originate from an adult who received the AZD1222 COVID-19 vaccine.

The chain recombines TRBV30 with TRBJ1-4; no clear D. In germline, CDR1 is GTSNPN, CDR2 SVGIG (reference sequence). V lost 2 bases and J 1 base, leaving 23 bases between the germline ends. This CDR3 has 19 amino acids. CDR3: CAWSSPVTRTVGTNEKLFF. The CDR3 DNA follows: TGTGCCTGGAGTTCCCCGGTGACACGAACCGTTGGAACTAATGAAAAACTGTTTTTT. The whole variable domain, filled in from reference TRBV30 and TRBJ1-4, reads SQTIHQWPATLVQPVGSPLSLECTVEGTSNPNLYWYRQAAGRGLQLLFYSVGIGQISSEVPQNLSASRPQDRQFILSSKKLLLSDSGFYLCAWSSPVTRTVGTNEKLFFGSGTQLSVL.

The chain has TRBV7-2 and TRBJ1-2; tentatively, D is TRBD1 (6 bases). Germline V gene sequence: CDR1 SGHTA, CDR2 FQGNSA. V lost 5 bases and J 4 bases, leaving 17 bases between the germline ends. CDR3 length: 15 amino acids. CDR3 sequence: CASSRQGQTIYGYTF. CDR3 DNA: TGTGCCAGCAGCCGCCAAGGACAGACGATCTATGGCTACACCTTC.

The gene calls are TRBV7-2 and TRBJ2-2; D gene unclear. Germline values: CDR1 SGHTA, CDR2 FQGNSA. This CDR3 spans 13 amino acids. The ends were cut back, 10 bases at V and 2 bases at J, with 11 bases in the middle. Here the CDR3 reads CATRPYNTGELFF. The CDR3 coding sequence is TGTGCCACCCGACCCTACAACACCGGGGAGCTGTTTTTT. Based on the CDR3 plus reference TRBV7-2 and TRBJ2-2, the full variable domain is GAGVSQSPSNKVTEKGKDVELRCDPISGHTALYWYRQSLGQGLEFLIYFQGNSAPDKSGLPSDRFSAERTGGSVSTLTIQRTQQEDSAVYLCATRPYNTGELFFGEGSRLTVL.

This chain uses TRBV11-3 with TRBJ2-2, with unresolved D. The germline V gene has CDR1 SGHNT and CDR2 YENEEA. This CDR3 has 13 amino acids. Trimming removed 1 base from V and 4 bases from J, with 4 bases in between. The CDR3 sequence is CASSLASTGELFF. The CDR3 DNA follows: TGTGCCAGCAGCTTAGCCAGCACCGGGGAGCTGTTTTTT.

There are a few counts of this clone. The chain employs TRBV6-4 and TRBJ2-1; 12 bases are a match to TRBD2. This CDR3 is built from 15 residues. V trimming: 5 bases; J trimming: 8 bases; junction bases outside the gene matches: 7. Germline V gives CDR1 MRHNA, CDR2 SNTAGT. The CDR3 sequence: CASSRRTSGEDEQFF. CDR3 bases: TGTGCCAGCAGTCGCCGGACTAGCGGGGAGGATGAGCAGTTCTTC.

The gene calls are TRBV2 and TRBJ1-5; possible D gene TRBD1, 6 bases. This CDR3 is built from 15 residues. Trimming left V 5 bases short and J 2 bases short, with 13 bases between. The germline V gene has CDR1 SNHLY and CDR2 FYNNEI. The CDR3 DNA is TGTGCCAGCAGTAGCCGGGGGCAGGGCAATCAGCCCCAGCATTTT. Amino acid sequence: CASSSRGQGNQPQHF.

The chain employs TRBV19 and TRBJ2-1, with 9 nucleotides matching TRBD2. Trimming took 6 bases from V and 6 from J; bases not matched to a gene: 6. From germline, CDR1 is LNHDA and CDR2 SQIVND (reference sequence). The CDR3 runs 14 residues. Here the CDR3 reads CASRTLTSGNEQFF. The CDR3 DNA reads as TGTGCCAGTAGGACCCTGACTAGCGGCAATGAGCAGTTCTTC.

This clone was recorded many times. The chain is built from TRBV19 and TRBJ2-7, with TRBD1 identical over 7 bases. V was clipped by 7 bases and J by 0 bases; unmatched bases: 9. The CDR3 runs 15 residues. Germline V lookup: CDR1 LNHDA, CDR2 SQIVND (reference sequence). For the CDR3, the DNA is TGTGCCAGTAATGGCCCGACAGGGAGCTCCTACGAGCAGTACTTC. This translates into CASNGPTGSSYEQYF.

V is TRBV18 and J is TRBJ2-7; TRBD1 is a possible D gene (6 bases). This CDR3 is 15 amino acids long. The germline V and J ends were trimmed by 2 bases and 2 bases, with 13 bases remaining between them. Germline CDR1 and CDR2: KGHSH and LQKENI. The CDR3 nucleotides are TGTGCCAGCTCACCATTCGAGGGACAAACCTACGAGCAGTACTTC. This translates into CASSPFEGQTYEQYF.

The rearrangement uses TRBV27 and TRBJ1-2; a possible D gene is TRBD1 (6 bases). In germline, CDR1 is MNHEY, CDR2 SMNVEV (reference sequence). V shed 7 bases and J shed 4 bases, with 19 bases lying between them. This CDR3 has 15 residues. The CDR3 DNA is TGTGCCAGCACCCGACGAGGGGGAAAACTCTATGGCTACACCTTC. This encodes CASTRRGGKLYGYTF.

This chain joins TRBV6-5 and TRBJ1-5; tentative D call: TRBD1 (6 bases). Looked up from germline, CDR1 is MNHEY and CDR2 is SVGAGI. The CDR3 is 15 residues long. V lost 2 bases to trimming and J lost 6 bases, with 14 bases between them. CDR3 sequence: CASSYEPGETQPQHF. The CDR3 nucleotides read TGTGCCAGCAGTTACGAACCAGGGGAAACTCAGCCCCAGCATTTT.

The V gene is TRBV6-1, the J gene TRBJ2-6, with unresolved D. V gave up 2 bases and J gave up 2 bases, with 7 bases separating them. The CDR3 contains 15 residues. Germline V CDR1 and CDR2: MNHNS, SASEGT. CDR3 DNA: TGTGCCAGCAGTGAACAGGTCACTGGGGCCAACGTCCTGACTTTC. It yields the protein CASSEQVTGANVLTF.

The chain couples TRBV10-3 to TRBJ2-2; perhaps D is TRBD1 or TRBD2 (5 bases each). Between the trimmed V and J ends, which lost 9 bases and 5 bases, there was a span of 19 bases. Germline V gives CDR1 ENHRY, CDR2 SYGVKD. The CDR3 is 15 amino acids. As DNA, the CDR3 is TGTGCCATTGGCGACCTCGGGACCTTTACCGGGGAGCTGTTTTTT. Protein product: CAIGDLGTFTGELFF.

This clone was picked up one time. V and J are TRBV27 and TRBJ2-7; D unresolved. The CDR3 loop spans 13 amino acids. Germline V gene lookup returns CDR1 MNHEY and CDR2 SMNVEV (reference sequence). Trimming removed 0 bases from V and 2 bases from J, with 5 bases in between. Written as DNA, the CDR3 is TGTGCCAGCAGTTTATCGAAGACCTACGAGCAGTACTTC. Translating gives CASSLSKTYEQYF.

The chain carries TRBV9 and TRBJ2-3; TRBD2 matches 8 bases. The germline V gene has CDR1 SGDLS and CDR2 YYNGEE. This CDR3 is built from 16 residues. Trimming removed 6 bases from V and 1 base from J; junction bases left unmatched: 10. The CDR3 coding sequence is TGTGCCAGCACCCCGATCTTGACTAGCGGCACAGATACGCAGTATTTT. Translated: CASTPILTSGTDTQYF.

The rearrangement uses TRBV5-6 and TRBJ1-4, with 10 bases that match TRBD1. The CDR3 has 14 residues. The germline V gene has CDR1 SGHDT and CDR2 YYEEEE. The trim removed 3 bases at V and 8 bases at J, leaving 4 bases unmatched. CDR3 nucleotide sequence: TGTGCCAGCAGCTCAGGGACAGGGGACGAAAAACTGTTTTTT. Translated: CASSSGTGDEKLFF.

Here the CDR3 DNA reads TGTGCCAGCAGTTACGAGGGTAGCTCCTACAATGAGCAGTTCTTC. This translates into CASSYEGSSYNEQFF. The chain joins TRBV6-6 to TRBJ2-1, with D tentatively TRBD2 (5 bases). Trimming took 2 bases from V and 0 from J, leaving 8 bases between them. The germline V gene has CDR1 MNHNY and CDR2 SVGAGI (reference sequence). The CDR3 totals 15 residues.

This sequence joins TRBV7-2 and TRBJ2-1; D is uncertain. Trimming shortened V by 2 bases and J by 6 bases, and 26 bases separated the two germline ends. The germline V gene encodes CDR1 SGHTA and CDR2 FQGNSA. The CDR3 spans 19 residues. CDR3: CASSLSVQSAIALSNEQFF. The CDR3 DNA reads TGTGCCAGCAGCTTATCGGTACAATCTGCGATCGCATTATCCAATGAGCAGTTCTTC.

The chain employs TRBV10-3 and TRBJ2-2, with 10 bases identical to TRBD2. The V gene end was trimmed by 11 bases and the J gene end by 5 bases; junction bases not matched to a gene: 11. CDR3 length equals 15 residues. Per germline, CDR1 ENHRY and CDR2 SYGVKD. In DNA, the CDR3 is TGTGCCGCGAATCCTAGCGGGGGCCTTACCGGGGAGCTGTTTTTT. Encoded protein: CAANPSGGLTGELFF.

The chain joins TRBV6-5 to TRBJ2-1; weak D call: TRBD2 (7 bases). Germline V gene lookup returns CDR1 MNHEY and CDR2 SVGAGI. Trimming took off 4 bases at V and 7 bases at J, with 17 bases between the two ends. The CDR3 totals 15 residues. The CDR3 DNA reads TGTGCCAGCAGTTCCCTGGGGGGGCCAGGGAATGAGCAGTTCTTC. Amino acid sequence: CASSSLGGPGNEQFF.

The V gene is TRBV10-3, the J gene TRBJ2-1, with 8 bases that match TRBD1. From germline, CDR1 is ENHRY and CDR2 SYGVKD. V was pared by 1 base and J by 8 bases, with 7 bases of the junction left unmatched. The CDR3 length is 15 residues. The CDR3 sequence is CAISEWQGARYEQFF. The CDR3 DNA reads TGTGCCATCAGTGAGTGGCAGGGGGCGCGGTATGAGCAGTTCTTC.

The chain has TRBV3-1 (or the pseudogene TRBV3-2) and TRBJ1-2; a weak D match, TRBD1 (5 bases). The germline V gene encodes CDR1 LGHDT and CDR2 YNNKEL (reference sequence). The CDR3 length is 15 residues. V was pared by 4 bases and J by 1 base, with 13 bases between. Here the CDR3 reads CASSRGDRDNYGYTF. In nucleotides, the CDR3 is TGTGCCAGCAGCCGCGGGGACCGAGATAACTATGGCTACACCTTC.